Listed below are T cell receptor beta chains from one sample, sequenced in a study of blood T cell repertoires in COVID-19. Method: immunoSEQ multiplex PCR; TCRdb's copy keeps in-frame clones and lacks some. The sample includes 90,000 to 100,000 clones, about two thirds of them seen just once. Sequencing was performed on peripheral blood. Receptors were obtained from a woman aged 60-70 years in a cohort sampled during active or convalescent COVID-19. CDR3s include the opening cysteine and the closing phenylalanine or tryptophan. The D gene is left open where the match is weak. Expanded clones are given a class, and other clones once, few, many or no size at all.

>TRBV7-9|TRBJ2-1|TRBD2|.
CASTNSTSDNEQFF
TGTGCCAGCACCAATTCGACTAGCGACAATGAGCAGTTCTTC
>TRBV19|TRBJ2-7|TRBD2|.
CASSLGLAGGPWTYEQYF
TGTGCCAGTAGTTTAGGACTAGCGGGGGGGCCTTGGACCTACGAGCAGTACTTC
>TRBV18|TRBJ2-7|.|.
CASSLQYEQYF
TGTGCCAGCTCCCTTCAGTACGAGCAGTACTTC
>TRBV11-2|TRBJ1-1|.|.
CASSLMGGGNTEAFF
TGTGCCAGCAGCTTAATGGGGGGGGGCAACACTGAAGCTTTCTTT
>TRBV19|TRBJ1-5|.|.
CASSIESGFRNQPQHF
TGTGCCAGTAGTATAGAGTCCGGGTTTCGCAATCAGCCCCAGCATTTT
>TRBV7-3|TRBJ2-2|.|.
CASSLTGGTGELFF
TGTGCCAGCAGCTTAACAGGGGGCACCGGGGAGCTGTTTTTT
>TRBV2|TRBJ1-1|.|once
CASSQRTLNTEAFF
TGTGCCAGCAGTCAAAGGACACTGAACACTGAAGCTTTCTTT
>TRBV15|TRBJ2-5|.|.
CATSGSAWRTQYF
TGTGCCACCAGCGGTAGCGCCTGGAGAACCCAGTACTTC
>TRBV5-1|TRBJ2-7|.|.
CASSLASGRYEQYF
TGCGCCAGCAGCTTGGCCAGCGGGCGATACGAGCAGTACTTC
>TRBV19|TRBJ1-6|.|.
CASSIGQGLSPLHF
TGTGCCAGTAGTATAGGGCAGGGGCTTTCACCCCTCCACTTT
>TRBV19|TRBJ2-3|TRBD2|.
CASSDSGGPSTDTQYF
TGTGCCAGTAGTGATAGCGGGGGGCCTAGCACAGATACGCAGTATTTT
>TRBV30|TRBJ1-1|.|.
CAWSTETRGTEAFF
TGTGCCTGGAGTACTGAAACGCGGGGGACTGAAGCTTTCTTT
>TRBV4-3|TRBJ1-6|.|.
CASSQSTTGLNNSPLHF
TGCGCCAGCAGCCAATCCACGACAGGTTTAAATAATTCACCCCTCCACTTT
>TRBV5-1|TRBJ2-7|TRBD2|.
CASSLERGNYEQYF
TGCGCCAGCAGCTTGGAGCGGGGGAACTACGAGCAGTACTTC
>TRBV9|TRBJ1-4|TRBD1|.
CASSGQGADEKLFF
TGTGCCAGCTCCGGACAGGGGGCGGATGAAAAACTGTTTTTT
>TRBV5-1|TRBJ1-3|TRBD1|.
CASSGTGGASGNTIYF
TGCGCCAGCAGCGGGACAGGGGGCGCGAGCGGAAACACCATATATTTT
>TRBV5-1|TRBJ2-2|.|.
CASSLAASVGELFF
TGCGCCAGCAGCTTGGCTGCTAGCGTCGGGGAGCTGTTTTTT
>TRBV7-8|TRBJ1-1|.|.
CASSYTGYDTEAFF
TGTGCCAGCAGCTACACAGGGTACGACACTGAAGCTTTCTTT
>TRBV6-5|TRBJ2-7|.|few
CASSLRGGPSYEQYF
TGTGCCAGCAGCCTGAGGGGGGGGCCCTCCTACGAGCAGTACTTC
>TRBV27|TRBJ2-2|.|.
CASSLWGGGTGELFF
TGTGCCAGCAGTTTATGGGGAGGCGGGACCGGGGAGCTGTTTTTT
>TRBV5-1|TRBJ2-1|TRBD1|once
CASSLSWDRPQNEQFF
TGCGCCAGCAGCTTATCCTGGGACAGACCCCAGAATGAGCAGTTCTTC
>TRBV3-1/TRBV3-2|TRBJ1-1|.|.
CASSQRGPNTEAFF
TGTGCCAGCAGCCAAAGGGGCCCGAACACTGAAGCTTTCTTT
>TRBV7-3|TRBJ2-3|TRBD1|.
CASSLNLPGQGPLGQYF
TGTGCCAGCAGCTTAAATTTACCGGGACAGGGGCCCCTAGGGCAGTATTTT
>TRBV5-4|TRBJ2-5|TRBD2|.
CASSRRSGGFETQYF
TGTGCCAGCAGCAGACGTAGCGGGGGTTTTGAGACCCAGTACTTC
>TRBV9|TRBJ1-3|.|.
CASSGALGNTIYF
TGTGCCAGCAGTGGGGCCCTCGGAAACACCATATATTTT
>TRBV7-6|TRBJ1-2|.|.
CASSAQTGTNYGYTF
TGTGCCAGCAGCGCCCAGACGGGGACTAACTATGGCTACACCTTC
>TRBV21-1|TRBJ2-5|.|once
CASSTRTDRAGDVGTQYF
TGTGCCAGCAGCACTCGGACAGACAGGGCTGGGGACGTGGGGACCCAGTACTTC
>TRBV19|TRBJ2-5|.|.
CASSIGTGIQETQYF
TGTGCCAGTAGTATAGGTACAGGGATTCAAGAGACCCAGTACTTC
>TRBV18|TRBJ1-2|TRBD1|few
CASSQEQGDNYGYTF
TGTGCCAGCTCACAGGAACAGGGGGATAACTATGGCTACACCTTC
>TRBV7-2|TRBJ2-7|.|few
CASSLARGDYEQYF
TGTGCCAGCAGCTTAGCCAGGGGGGACTACGAGCAGTACTTC
>TRBV25-1|TRBJ1-2|.|.
CASSAIAGVKGYTF
TGTGCCAGCAGTGCGATTGCAGGGGTGAAGGGCTACACCTTC
>TRBV2|TRBJ2-1|.|.
CASSVQGVLNEQFF
TGTGCCAGCAGTGTTCAGGGTGTCCTCAATGAGCAGTTCTTC
>TRBV11-2|TRBJ2-7|TRBD2|.
CASSFLAGAYEQYF
TGTGCCAGCAGCTTCCTAGCGGGGGCCTACGAGCAGTACTTC
>TRBV7-6|TRBJ2-7|TRBD1|few
CASSRSRTGAGEQYF
TGTGCCAGCAGCCGATCCCGGACAGGGGCTGGCGAGCAGTACTTC
>TRBV3-1/TRBV3-2|TRBJ1-2|TRBD1|few
CASSSRDRVIDYGYTF
TGTGCCAGCAGCAGCCGGGACAGGGTGATCGACTATGGCTACACCTTC
>TRBV3-1/TRBV3-2|TRBJ2-2|.|.
CASSQDLYAGELFF
TGTGCCAGCAGCCAAGATCTTTACGCGGGGGAGCTGTTTTTT
>TRBV7-9|TRBJ1-6|TRBD1|few
CASSPGTGVSSYNSPLHF
TGTGCCAGCAGCCCGGGGACAGGAGTGAGCTCCTATAATTCACCCCTCCACTTT
>TRBV9|TRBJ1-3|.|few
CASSVAGGGTSGNTIYF
TGTGCCAGCAGCGTAGCGGGCGGGGGGACCTCTGGAAACACCATATATTTT
>TRBV7-9|TRBJ1-2|.|.
CASNAEFNYGYTF
TGTGCCAGCAACGCCGAGTTTAACTATGGCTACACCTTC
>TRBV18|TRBJ2-1|TRBD1|.
CASSPPPGGYNEQFF
TGTGCCAGCTCACCACCCCCAGGGGGCTACAATGAGCAGTTCTTC
>TRBV6-6|TRBJ2-3|.|once
CASSLDREISTDTQYF
TGTGCCAGCAGCCTAGACAGAGAGATTAGCACAGATACGCAGTATTTT
>TRBV7-9|TRBJ1-4|TRBD1|few
CASSPGTGDEKLFF
TGTGCCAGCAGCCCCGGGACAGGGGATGAAAAACTGTTTTTT
>TRBV6-6|TRBJ2-7|.|once
CASSYAPIPYEQYF
TGTGCCAGCAGTTACGCGCCCATACCCTACGAGCAGTACTTC
>TRBV4-2|TRBJ1-1|TRBD1|.
CASSLAGGDAGTEAFF
TGTGCCAGCAGCCTCGCAGGGGGCGATGCGGGCACTGAAGCTTTCTTT
>TRBV5-6|TRBJ1-1|.|few
CASSLVHLGTEAFF
TGTGCCAGCAGCTTGGTACACCTCGGGACTGAAGCTTTCTTT
>TRBV7-2|TRBJ2-5|.|.
CASSFGQGVGETQYF
TGTGCCAGCAGCTTTGGGCAGGGCGTAGGAGAGACCCAGTACTTC
>TRBV5-1|TRBJ2-2|TRBD1|.
CASSLGDRGGGPKAGELFF
TGCGCCAGCAGCTTGGGGGACAGGGGGGGCGGCCCCAAGGCCGGGGAGCTGTTTTTT
>TRBV6-5|TRBJ1-3|TRBD1|.
CASRLGTVSGNTIYF
TGTGCCAGCAGGTTGGGGACAGTCTCTGGAAACACCATATATTTT
>TRBV28|TRBJ2-2|.|.
CASSPGSTTGELFF
TGTGCCAGCAGCCCCGGGTCCACTACCGGGGAGCTGTTTTTT
>TRBV7-9|TRBJ2-5|.|.
CASSLDRGYQETQYF
TGTGCCAGCAGCTTAGATCGGGGGTACCAAGAGACCCAGTACTTC
>TRBV9|TRBJ1-3|.|.
CASSARTPSLSGNTIYF
TGTGCCAGCAGCGCGAGGACACCTTCCCTCTCTGGAAACACCATATATTTT
>TRBV6-5|TRBJ1-1|.|.
CASRRQLNTEAFF
TGTGCCAGCCGACGACAGCTGAACACTGAAGCTTTCTTT
>TRBV10-3|TRBJ2-3|.|.
CAISTTGLGTDTQYF
TGTGCCATCAGTACGACAGGATTAGGCACAGATACGCAGTATTTT
>TRBV5-4|TRBJ1-1|.|.
CASSLQGGNTEAFF
TGTGCCAGCAGCTTGCAAGGAGGGAACACTGAAGCTTTCTTT
>TRBV2|TRBJ2-7|TRBD1|many
CASSTLGGSEQYF
TGTGCCAGCAGTACCCTAGGGGGCTCCGAGCAGTACTTC
>TRBV7-9|TRBJ2-3|TRBD1|many
CASSYQSGQGSDTQYF
TGTGCCAGCAGCTACCAATCGGGACAGGGGTCAGATACGCAGTATTTT
>TRBV6-5|TRBJ1-5|.|.
CASSLRDKYQPQHF
TGTGCCAGCAGTCTCCGGGACAAGTATCAGCCCCAGCATTTT